The 4 T cell receptor beta chains listed next were all sequenced from one sample in a study of preoperative IRX-2 immunotherapy in early breast cancer. Treatment specified: preoperative locoregional IRX-2 cytokine immunotherapy. Only in-frame clones appear in the TCRdb table, and some are missing; sequencing was by immunoSEQ multiplex PCR. In the table there are approximately 100,000 clones, 80% to 90% of which are singletons. The source material was tumor tissue, sampled after IRX-2 immunotherapy. Receptors were obtained from a human donor with breast cancer.

The chain is built from TRBV5-1 and TRBJ2-7; 10 nucleotides agree with TRBD1. Germline V gene sequence: CDR1 SGHRS, CDR2 YFSETQ. Unmatched junction bases numbered 10, after V lost 3 bases and J lost 7 bases. The CDR3 has 15 amino acids. CDR3: CASSSTGTGAGEQYF. Written as DNA, the CDR3 is TGCGCCAGCAGCTCGACCGGGACAGGGGCCGGGGAGCAGTACTTC.

The chain recombines TRBV6-1 with TRBJ1-1; no firm D call. Germline loops: CDR1 MNHNS, CDR2 SASEGT. The CDR3 is made up of 14 amino acids. V dropped 1 base and J dropped 1 base, with 7 bases sitting between them. Written as DNA, the CDR3 is TGTGCCAGCAGTGAAGGGCAGCAGAACACTGAAGCTTTCTTT. Protein product: CASSEGQQNTEAFF.

The gene calls are TRBV7-8 and TRBJ1-5; D possibly corresponds to TRBD1 (6 bases). Germline CDR1 is SGHVS and CDR2 is FQNEAQ. This CDR3 contains 13 residues. V was cut by 5 bases and J by 8 bases, with 13 bases left in between. The CDR3 is CASSTTGMEPQHF. In nucleotides, the CDR3 is TGTGCCAGCAGCACAACAGGGATGGAGCCCCAGCATTTT.

The chain combines TRBV28 with TRBJ2-1; 11 bases match TRBD1. This CDR3 is built from 15 residues. Germline assignment: CDR1 MDHEN and CDR2 SYDVKM. With V trimmed by 5 bases and J by 8 bases, 8 bases remained unmatched. CDR3 in DNA: TGTGCCAGCAGTGAGACCGGGACAGGGGGAGATGAGCAGTTCTTC. Its translation is CASSETGTGGDEQFF.